These 5 T cell receptor beta chains came from one sample sequenced in a study of STAT3 mutations in large granular lymphocyte leukemia. Broader study findings: Every T-LGLL patient had at least one immunodominant TCRbeta clonotype.

Assay: immunoSEQ multiplex PCR; the TCRdb copy retains only in-frame clones and omits some. The sample holds about 15,000 clones, roughly nine tenths seen once. Their antigen targets remain unknown. The specimen sequenced was peripheral blood mononuclear cells. The source is a middle-aged man with T-cell large granular lymphocyte leukemia. Some clones in this sample may be carry-over from other donors' samples.

The chain couples TRBV27 to TRBJ2-1; no clear D gene. V lost 5 bases to trimming and J lost 8 bases, with 10 bases between them. Germline V gene sequence: CDR1 MNHEY, CDR2 SMNVEV (reference sequence). This CDR3 has 12 amino acids. The CDR3 loop is CASSIVGDEQFF. Here the CDR3 DNA reads TGTGCCAGCAGTATTGTTGGGGATGAGCAGTTCTTC.

The gene calls are TRBV7-9 and TRBJ2-2; a weak D match, TRBD2 (7 bases). V gave up 9 bases and J gave up 4 bases, with 18 bases separating them. The CDR3 contains 15 residues. CDR1 is SEHNR, CDR2 FQNEAQ, per germline (reference sequence). As DNA, the CDR3 is TGTGCCAGTACTCTAGGGGGGGCAGTCACCGGGGAGCTGTTTTTT. The encoded protein is CASTLGGAVTGELFF.

About this clone: At one boundary the junction diverges from the germline segment, which might be a read error. V gene TRBV5-4 combines with J gene TRBJ1-2; D call uncertain. Germline V gene sequence: CDR1 SGHNT, CDR2 YYREEE (reference sequence). The CDR3 length is 14 residues. The CDR3 reads CASNLDPTNYGYTF. The CDR3 nucleotides are TGTGCCAGCAACTTGGACCCAACAAACTATGGCTACACCTTC.

This rearrangement joins TRBV7-9 to TRBJ1-1; D gene ambiguous. V was trimmed by 6 bases and J by 1 base, leaving 12 bases between them. The germline CDR1 and CDR2 sequences are SEHNR and FQNEAQ (reference sequence). CDR3 length equals 14 residues. The CDR3 bases are TGTGCCAGCAGTCTCGGGAATTCGAACACTGAAGCTTTCTTT. Encoded protein: CASSLGNSNTEAFF.

The V call is TRBV7-7, the J call TRBJ2-1, with 7 bases that match TRBD2. CDR1 SSHAT and CDR2 FNYEAQ come from the germline V gene (reference sequence). The CDR3 spans 16 residues. Trimming cost V 5 bases and J 4 bases; bases outside gene matches: 11. CDR3 region: CASSANRTRIYNEQFF. Written as DNA, the CDR3 is TGTGCCAGCAGCGCCAATAGGACTAGAATTTACAATGAGCAGTTCTTC.